This TCR beta chain appears in the sequencing data of a study of OX40 agonist ivuxolimab in advanced cancers. Looking at the study overall: The costimulatory receptor OX40 (CD134) was targeted by ivuxolimab, a fully human IgG2 agonistic monoclonal antibody. In the dose-escalation cohort, 82.7% of patients were male, and the mean age was approximately 60 years, with a range of 23 to 79. Of the roughly 51 patients in dose escalation, about 20 had hepatocellular carcinoma, roughly 15 had melanoma, 9 had renal cell carcinoma and 9 had head and neck cancer. Prior anti-PD-1, anti-PD-L1 or anti-CTLA-4 therapy was permitted, and about two fifths of dose-escalation patients had received checkpoint inhibitors. The purpose of peripheral TCRbeta sequencing was to test whether ivuxolimab changed TCR sequence diversity and led to clonal T-cell expansion. Intravenous ivuxolimab was administered to patients every 2 weeks at six dose levels: 0.01, 0.1, 0.3, 1.5, 3 and 10 mg/kg. The paper covers the monotherapy dose-escalation part of the phase I ivuxolimab trial, which included N of about 56 patients. Partial responses were achieved by three dose-escalation patients, of whom one had hepatocellular carcinoma and two had cutaneous melanoma.

The full study reports these points: The antigen specificity of the peripheral T cells that underwent clonal expansion was not determined. Partial responders in the 0.1-3.0 mg/kg groups had among the lowest normalized peripheral clonal expansion, especially among CD8+ T cells. At doses of 0.1 to 3.0 mg/kg, clonal expansion of both CD4+ and CD8+ T cells in blood was seen between baseline and week 6. Low levels of normalized T-cell clonal expansion were also seen in some nonresponding patients. After ivuxolimab, more expanded clones were found on average in CD8+ T cells than in CD4+ T cells.

The trial excluded patients who had a history of autoimmune disease or who were on systemic immunosuppression. Peripheral blood for TCR sequencing was collected from all dose cohorts at baseline, on cycle 4 day 1, and on cycle 7 day 1. The samples were drawn from a first-in-human, open-label, multicenter phase I dose-escalation trial of ivuxolimab. Adults with locally advanced or metastatic head and neck squamous cell, hepatocellular, melanoma or renal cell carcinoma were enrolled in the trial. Before TCR sequencing, CD4+ and CD8+ T cells were separately sorted from peripheral blood. For this clone: Its specific antigen is unknown. Nothing much larger sits one base from this clone, and base qualities are not available.

The CDR3 goes from the cysteine to the phenylalanine over 16 residues. Only CDR3 DNA is held: 48 bases, read in frame from base 1. Trimming takes 3 bases off V and 10 bases off J; junction bases not matched to a gene: 16. CDR1 and CDR2 are read off the germline V gene (reference sequence) as GTSNPN and SVGIG. Genomic DNA was isolated from the sorted cells so that the TCRbeta CDR3 region could be sequenced. The immunoSEQ Assay was used for sequencing of TCRbeta CDR3 regions. Sourced from immuneACCESS, this table was stored by TCRdb with only in-frame sequences that have V and J called. A share of the clones is absent; for the studies checked, an unresolved V gene accounts for under half, and the remainder has no known explanation. This sample gives tens of thousands of clones in total; over 85% of them show up just once. More than 0.15% of the sample is held by the ten biggest clonotypes.

The V and J segments used are TRBV30 and TRBJ2-1; the junction holds 9 bases that match TRBD2. The sequencing here drew on CD4+ or CD8+ T cells sorted from blood, taken in a trial of the OX40 agonist ivuxolimab. The TCR was taken from an adult with an advanced solid tumor such as melanoma, head and neck, liver or kidney cancer. CDR3 reads: CAWRDPPRGGAREQFF. The DNA sequence is given as TGTGCCTGGAGGGACCCGCCCCGCGGGGGGGCCAGGGAGCAGTTCTTC.